One sample yielded the 30 T cell receptor beta chains listed below, sequenced in a study of T cells in Graves' hyperthyroidism and ophthalmopathy. The source material, RNA transcripts, was used to amplify TCR beta CDR3 regions. A first-round RT-PCR of the TCR CDR3 used the HTBI primer set. Using its own MiXCR run on the multiplex PCR reads, TCRdb lists one record per CDR3 protein. This table holds approximately 200,000 distinct CDR3 sequences, about 17% found once. The sequenced sample consisted of blood. Source of these receptors: a man between 35 and 55 years old with Graves' hyperthyroidism.

This clonotype has at least ten counts. The chain joins TRBV3-1 to TRBJ1-2, with D perhaps matching TRBD1 (6 bases). The CDR3 sequence is 14 residues long. Trimming shortened V by 1 base and J by 4 bases, and 10 bases separated the two germline ends. CDR1 is LGHDT and CDR2 is YNNKEL in the germline V gene (reference sequence). CDR3 bases: TGTGCCAGCAGCCAAGTGAGGGGGGTCTATGGCTACACCTTC. As protein: CASSQVRGVYGYTF.

This clonotype has more than one count but fewer than ten. The chain's CDR3 is CASSGPSWVSAQHF. Written as DNA, the CDR3 is TGTGCCAGCAGCGGCCCATCGTGGGTTTCGGCCCAGCATTTT. The chain links TRBV28 to TRBJ1-5; no reliable D call. V lost 6 bases and J 11 bases, leaving 20 bases between the germline ends. This CDR3 is 14 amino acids long. Germline V gene data show CDR1 as MDHEN and CDR2 as SYDVKM. Using reference TRBV28 and TRBJ1-5 for the parts outside the CDR3, the full variable domain is DVKVTQSSRYLVKRTGEKVFLECVQDMDHENMFWYRQDPGLGLRLIYFSYDVKMKEKGDIPEGYSVSREKKERFSLILESASTNQTSMYLCASSGPSWVSAQHFGDGTRLSIL.

This clonotype has a count of ten or more. The chain is built from TRBV2 and TRBJ2-5; perhaps TRBD2 as D (6 bases). Germline assignment: CDR1 SNHLY and CDR2 FYNNEI. Deletions cut 0 bases from V and 2 bases from J, with 10 bases between. This CDR3 is 15 amino acids long. Here the CDR3 reads CASSEARDPQETQYF. CDR3 nucleotide sequence: TGTGCCAGCAGTGAAGCGCGGGACCCACAAGAGACCCAGTACTTC.

Ten or more counts support this clonotype. The V call is TRBV2, the J call TRBJ1-1; no firm D call. The CDR3 extends over 13 amino acids. Trimming shortened V by 11 bases and J by 7 bases, and 20 bases separated the two germline ends. CDR1 is SNHLY, CDR2 FYNNEI, per germline. The CDR3 DNA reads TGTGCCTGTATGGTCCACCGAGAACTTGAAGCTTTCTTT. This encodes CACMVHRELEAFF.

This clonotype was counted many times. The chain couples TRBV28 to TRBJ2-3; 7 nucleotides align to TRBD1. Losses at the gene ends were 8 bases for V and 2 bases for J; bases not matched to a gene: 10. The germline CDR1 and CDR2 sequences are MDHEN and SYDVKM. This CDR3 comprises 15 residues. The CDR3 protein is CASRPDRAFTDTQYF. CDR3 DNA: TGTGCCAGCCGACCAGACAGGGCCTTCACAGATACGCAGTATTTT.

The rearrangement joins TRBV12-3 or TRBV12-4 to TRBJ2-1, with D possibly matching TRBD1 (6 bases). CDR3 length: 13 residues. Deletions cut 9 bases from V and 3 bases from J, with 12 bases between. The CDR3 coding sequence is TGTGCCAGTCAGACAGGCGACTACAATGAGCAGTTCTTC. This gives the protein CASQTGDYNEQFF.

The sample holds many counts of this clonotype. The rearrangement joins TRBV3-1 to TRBJ2-5; D gene ambiguous. The CDR3 runs 14 residues. CDR1 is LGHDT, CDR2 YNNKEL, per germline (reference sequence). Trimming took off 3 bases at V and 1 base at J, with 9 bases between the two ends. The CDR3 loop reads CASSQVSIQETQYF. The CDR3 nucleotides are TGTGCCAGCAGCCAGGTCTCCATCCAAGAGACCCAGTACTTC.

This clonotype was seen at least ten times. V is TRBV3-1 and J is TRBJ2-5; perhaps TRBD2 as D (7 bases). CDR1 is LGHDT, CDR2 YNNKEL, per germline (reference sequence). The V gene lost 4 bases and the J gene lost 7 bases, with 10 bases spanning the gap. This CDR3 region has 12 residues. The CDR3 region is CASSPGGRTQYF. The CDR3 DNA is TGTGCCAGCAGCCCCGGGGGGCGGACCCAGTACTTC.

The chain recombines TRBV28 with TRBJ2-6; no clear D. This CDR3 contains 18 residues. The germline V gene encodes CDR1 MDHEN and CDR2 SYDVKM. Trimming shortened V by 6 bases and J by 0 bases, and 18 bases separated the two germline ends. The CDR3 DNA reads as TGTGCCAGCAGCGGCCCTAGTTTCTTTAGCTCTGGGGCCAACGTCCTGACTTTC. Protein: CASSGPSFFSSGANVLTF.

There are a few counts of this clonotype. This chain links TRBV6-1 with TRBJ1-5, with D uncertain. The CDR3 runs to 12 residues. Germline V lookup: CDR1 MNHNS, CDR2 SASEGT. The V and J ends lost 5 bases and 6 bases respectively, with 8 bases between them. The CDR3 DNA sequence: TGTGCCAGCAGTAAGGGAACTCAGCCCCAGCATTTT. Translating it yields CASSKGTQPQHF.

This clonotype was detected ten times or more. V usage is TRBV6-1 and J usage is TRBJ1-1; unclear D gene. Trimming cost V 4 bases and J 0 bases, with 9 bases left between them. This CDR3 comprises 14 residues. Germline CDR1 is MNHNS and CDR2 is SASEGT. The chain's CDR3 is CASSGAGLNTEAFF. The CDR3 DNA reads TGTGCCAGCAGTGGAGCGGGGTTGAACACTGAAGCTTTCTTT.

This clonotype was seen a handful of times. The chain uses TRBV25-1 and TRBJ1-6, with a tentative D call TRBD1 (6 bases). Deletions cut 3 bases from V and 14 bases from J, with 20 bases between. The length of the CDR3 is 15 residues. Germline loops: CDR1 MGHDK, CDR2 SYGVNS. Here the CDR3 DNA reads TGTGCCAGCAGTGATACTAAACAGGGCCTTGTGGCCCTCCACTTT. Protein: CASSDTKQGLVALHF.

In this sample, this clonotype turned up a few times. V gene TRBV6-2 or TRBV6-3 combines with J gene TRBJ2-5; D gene uncertain. Germline values: CDR1 MNHEY, CDR2 SVGEGT. This CDR3 region has 15 residues. Trimming removed 8 bases from V and 2 bases from J, with 18 bases in between. The CDR3 DNA sequence: TGTGCCAGCCGACCCCGGGCGGCCCCGCAAGAGACCCAGTACTTC. Translating gives CASRPRAAPQETQYF.

The rearrangement uses TRBV10-3 and TRBJ1-4; D remains unclear. The CDR3 length is 12 residues. Germline CDR1 ENHRY, CDR2 SYGVKD. Trimming left V 4 bases short and J 5 bases short, with 5 bases between. CDR3 sequence (DNA): TGTGCCATCAGTGCACCGAATGAAAAACTGTTTTTT. Translating it yields CAISAPNEKLFF.

The genes are TRBV10-3 and TRBJ2-1; perhaps TRBD2 as D (5 bases). CDR1 is ENHRY, CDR2 SYGVKD, per germline. Deletions cut 2 bases from V and 8 bases from J, with 7 bases between. The CDR3 sequence is 12 residues long. CDR3 amino acids: CAISERRDEQFF. In nucleotides, the CDR3 is TGTGCCATCAGTGAGAGGCGGGATGAGCAGTTCTTC.

In its sample, this clonotype was seen many times. The J gene is TRBJ2-1, the V gene TRBV7-3, with TRBD2 matching 8 bases. V shed 2 bases and J 10 bases; nucleotides not matched to a gene: 4. CDR1 is SGHTA, CDR2 FQGTGA, per germline. The CDR3 extends over 13 amino acids. CDR3 protein: CASSLGLADEQFF. CDR3 bases: TGTGCCAGCAGCTTAGGACTAGCAGACGAGCAGTTCTTC.

There are many counts of this clonotype. The V and J genes are TRBV2 and TRBJ2-3; 7 nucleotides match TRBD1. Trimming cost V 5 bases and J 6 bases; bases outside gene matches: 8. The CDR3 contains 14 residues. In germline, CDR1 is SNHLY, CDR2 FYNNEI. The CDR3: CASSPGRGRDTQYF. The CDR3 DNA sequence: TGTGCCAGCAGTCCCGGTAGGGGGCGGGATACGCAGTATTTT. The complete variable domain, with remaining parts taken from reference TRBV2 and TRBJ2-3, reads EPEVTQTPSHQVTQMGQEVILRCVPISNHLYFYWYRQILGQKVEFLVSFYNNEISEKSEIFDDQFSVERPDGSNFTLKIRSTKLEDSAMYFCASSPGRGRDTQYFGPGTRLTVL.

At least ten counts were recorded for this clonotype. The rearrangement joins TRBV3-1 to TRBJ2-2, with TRBD1 as a possible D gene (6 bases). V lost 4 bases and J 0 bases, leaving 9 bases between the germline ends. CDR1 is LGHDT and CDR2 is YNNKEL in the germline V gene (reference sequence). The CDR3 extends over 15 amino acids. Here the CDR3 reads CASSRRDTNTGELFF. As DNA, the CDR3 is TGTGCCAGCAGCCGACGGGACACGAACACCGGGGAGCTGTTTTTT.

The chain employs TRBV19 and TRBJ1-1, with D possibly TRBD1 on 5 matching bases. The V and J ends lost 4 bases and 0 bases respectively, with 9 bases between them. CDR1 and CDR2 from the germline V gene are LNHDA and SQIVND (reference sequence). The CDR3 has 14 amino acids. In nucleotides, the CDR3 is TGTGCCAGTAGTAGCTCACAGGTGAACACTGAAGCTTTCTTT. This sequence encodes CASSSSQVNTEAFF.

This clonotype was counted many times. This CDR3 is CASSLVGGDYGYTF. CDR3 in DNA: TGTGCCAGCAGCTTAGTAGGGGGGGACTATGGCTACACCTTC. The rearrangement uses TRBV7-2 and TRBJ1-2, with D possibly matching TRBD1 (6 bases). CDR3 length equals 14 residues. Trimming removed 1 base from V and 3 bases from J, with 9 bases in between. Germline assignment: CDR1 SGHTA and CDR2 FQGNSA.

A word on this clonotype: A read error may be the cause here, since a much bigger clone is one base away. V gene TRBV6-2 or TRBV6-3 combines with J gene TRBJ2-5; TRBD2 matches at 13 bases. Germline lookup yields CDR1 MNHEY and CDR2 SVGEGT. The CDR3 spans 16 residues. The CDR3 DNA follows: TGTGCCAGCAGTTACGGGACTAGCGGGACCCAAGGGACCCAGTACTTC. It yields the protein CASSYGTSGTQGTQYF.

This clonotype was counted many times. V and J are TRBV18 and TRBJ1-6; D is uncertain. The germline V and J ends were trimmed by 5 bases and 8 bases, with 10 bases remaining between them. The CDR3 is 13 amino acids. Germline V lookup: CDR1 KGHSH, CDR2 LQKENI. As DNA, the CDR3 is TGTGCCAGCTCATCGACCGAGGATTCACCCCTCCACTTT. Encoded protein: CASSSTEDSPLHF.

Ten or more counts support this clonotype. The chain carries TRBV7-9 and TRBJ2-7; D remains ambiguous. V was pared by 4 bases and J by 1 base, with 8 bases between. The CDR3 spans 13 residues. Germline lookup yields CDR1 SEHNR and CDR2 FQNEAQ (reference sequence). CDR3 protein: CASSSWGSYEQYF. CDR3 DNA sequence: TGTGCCAGCAGCTCCTGGGGATCCTACGAGCAGTACTTC.

This clonotype was detected ten times or more. This chain links TRBV5-1 with TRBJ2-7; tentatively, D is TRBD1 (7 bases). V was trimmed by 8 bases and J by 9 bases, leaving 24 bases between them. This CDR3 spans 14 amino acids. CDR1 is SGHRS and CDR2 is YFSETQ in the germline V gene. DNA for the CDR3: TGCGCCAGTCGGGAGACAGGGTCCACATTGGGGCAGTACTTC. Translating gives CASRETGSTLGQYF.

This rearrangement joins TRBV5-6 to TRBJ1-3; no clear D gene. Germline CDR1 is SGHDT and CDR2 is YYEEEE. This CDR3 has 15 amino acids. Trimming removed 0 bases from V and 4 bases from J, with 11 bases in between. CDR3 nucleotide sequence: TGTGCCAGCAGCTTGGCCCCCTTGGGAGGAAACACCATATATTTT. Its translation is CASSLAPLGGNTIYF.

This clonotype was seen only a few times. The gene calls are TRBV6-2 or TRBV6-3 and TRBJ2-7; D is unresolved. The CDR3 is 11 residues long. V lost 8 bases, J lost 3 bases, and 8 bases lay in between. In germline, CDR1 is MNHEY, CDR2 SVGEGT. DNA of the CDR3: TGTGCCAGCGCGGAATTCTACGAGCAGTACTTC. Encoded protein: CASAEFYEQYF.

This sequence joins TRBV3-1 and TRBJ2-1, with no clear D. The CDR3 sequence is 15 residues long. Germline assignment: CDR1 LGHDT and CDR2 YNNKEL (reference sequence). V was shortened by 0 bases and J by 6 bases, with 12 bases between the two germline ends. The CDR3 protein is CASSQDMEAPNEQFF. In DNA form, the CDR3 reads TGTGCCAGCAGCCAAGATATGGAAGCGCCCAATGAGCAGTTCTTC.

At least ten counts were recorded for this clonotype. As DNA, the CDR3 is TGCAGTGCTGGAAGGGGGTTGGTCACTGAAGCTTTCTTT. It is translated as CSAGRGLVTEAFF. The chain uses TRBV20-1 and TRBJ1-1, with a possible D match to TRBD1 (6 bases). This CDR3 has 13 amino acids. Per the germline V gene, CDR1 is DFQATT and CDR2 is SNEGSKA (reference sequence). Trimming left V 5 bases short and J 4 bases short, with 14 bases between.

As regards this clonotype: This could be a read error, since a much larger clone is one nucleotide away. This chain connects TRBV5-8 to TRBJ1-4; TRBD1 agrees at 10 bases. CDR3 length: 14 amino acids. Germline-derived CDR1 and CDR2 are SGHTS and YDEGEE. CDR3 bases: TGTTCCAGCAGCCGGACAGGGGGACTTGAAAAACTGTTTTTT. This sequence encodes CSSSRTGGLEKLFF.

This clonotype was seen more than once but under ten times. The CDR3 loop is CAWGLGGSWYGYTF. In DNA, the CDR3 is TGTGCCTGGGGCCTGGGGGGTTCCTGGTATGGCTACACCTTC. The rearrangement uses TRBV30 and TRBJ1-2; D perhaps matches TRBD1 (5 bases). V was clipped by 5 bases and J by 5 bases, with 18 bases between them. The CDR3 consists of 14 residues. CDR1 GTSNPN and CDR2 SVGIG come from the germline V gene (reference sequence).